This T cell receptor beta chain was found in a study of glioma-infiltrating T cells. Study-level points and caveats: A blood CDR3 motif signature was depleted in highly divergent patients.

As for this clonotype: Its antigen remains unidentified. One end of the junction does not line up with germline, which may come from a read error.

The germline gives CDR1 DFQATT, CDR2 SNEGSKA (reference sequence). This CDR3 has 16 amino acids. TCR alpha and beta CDR3 regions were amplified from RNA using iRepertoire nested multiplex PCR. Each CDR3 protein gets one entry after TCRdb re-called the multiplex PCR reads with MiXCR. This sample has 300,000 to 400,000 distinct CDR3 sequences; roughly two fifths occur once, and the top ten carry approximately 12%. The receptor's source is a human donor with low-grade glioma or glioblastoma, undergoing nonglioma brain surgery, or in good health (not recorded which). This chain uses TRBV20-1 with TRBJ2-7, with D perhaps being TRBD1 or TRBD2 (6 bases each). The sequencing sample was made of glioma tissue, nonneoplastic brain tissue, or PBMCs (not recorded which). DNA of the CDR3: TGCAGTGCTAGTCATTTCGTAACAGGGACTGGCTACGAGAAGTACTTC. Translating gives CSASHFVTGTGYEKYF.